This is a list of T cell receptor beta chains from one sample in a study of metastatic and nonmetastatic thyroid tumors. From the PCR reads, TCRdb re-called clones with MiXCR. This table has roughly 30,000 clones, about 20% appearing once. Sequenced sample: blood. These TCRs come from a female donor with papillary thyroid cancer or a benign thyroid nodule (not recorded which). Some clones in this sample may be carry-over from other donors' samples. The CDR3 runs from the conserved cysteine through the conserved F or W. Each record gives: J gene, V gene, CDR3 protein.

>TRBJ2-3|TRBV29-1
CSASLGAGGPDTQYF
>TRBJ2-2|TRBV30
CAWSVLDRNTGELFF
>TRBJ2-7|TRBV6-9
CASSYGEGGANEQYF
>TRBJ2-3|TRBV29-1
CSVEDTGLGTDTQYF
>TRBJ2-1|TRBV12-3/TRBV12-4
CASSPGSREQFF
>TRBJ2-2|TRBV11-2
CASSPPLLREGLVGELFF
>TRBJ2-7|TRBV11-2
CASSLDRLGEQYF
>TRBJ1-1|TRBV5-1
CASSPRGQGLNTEAFF
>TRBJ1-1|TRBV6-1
CASSDGGGTEAFF
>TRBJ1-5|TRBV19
CASSLRSNQPQHF
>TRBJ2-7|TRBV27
CASSLRPGGSYEQYF
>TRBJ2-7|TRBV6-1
CASSATTGGSYEQYF
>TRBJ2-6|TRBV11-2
CASSGRSGANVLTF
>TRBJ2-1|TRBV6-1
CASSEVQGFNEQFF
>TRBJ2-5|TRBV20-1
CSARVQGGETQYF
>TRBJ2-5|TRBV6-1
CASSERRPGVETQYF
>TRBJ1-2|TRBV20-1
CSAVGEGLVQGYTF
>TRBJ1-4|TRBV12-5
CASGDRATTNEKLFF
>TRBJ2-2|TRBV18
CASSDRDAGELFF
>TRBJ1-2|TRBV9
CASSVASNAGSYGYTF
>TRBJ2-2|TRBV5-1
CASSFTGDTGELFF
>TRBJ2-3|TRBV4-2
CASSQVLAGGIRVDTQYF
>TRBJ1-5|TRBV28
CASNFGAKAQQF
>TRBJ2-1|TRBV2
CASSVLIEQFF
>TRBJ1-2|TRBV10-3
CAISRDRDYNYGYTF
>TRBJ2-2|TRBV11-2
CASTRGGAGTGELFF
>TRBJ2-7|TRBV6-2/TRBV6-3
CASSYSNEQYF
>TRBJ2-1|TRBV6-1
CASSEELAGYNEQFF
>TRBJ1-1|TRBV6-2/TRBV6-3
CASSYSGGAAEAFF